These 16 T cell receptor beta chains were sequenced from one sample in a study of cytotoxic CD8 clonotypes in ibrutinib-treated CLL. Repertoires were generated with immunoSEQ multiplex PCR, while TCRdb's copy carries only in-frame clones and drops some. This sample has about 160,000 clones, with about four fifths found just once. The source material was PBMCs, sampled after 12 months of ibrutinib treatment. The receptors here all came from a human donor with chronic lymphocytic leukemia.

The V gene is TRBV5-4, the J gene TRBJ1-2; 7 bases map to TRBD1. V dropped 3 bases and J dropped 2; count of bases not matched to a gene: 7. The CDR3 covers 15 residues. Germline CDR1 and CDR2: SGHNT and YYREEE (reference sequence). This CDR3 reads CASSSPGTENYGYTF. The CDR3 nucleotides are TGTGCCAGCAGCTCTCCCGGGACAGAAAACTATGGCTACACCTTC.

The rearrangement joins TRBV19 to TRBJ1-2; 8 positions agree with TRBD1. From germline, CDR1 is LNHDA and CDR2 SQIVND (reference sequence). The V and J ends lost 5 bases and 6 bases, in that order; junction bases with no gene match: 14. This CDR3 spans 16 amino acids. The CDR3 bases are TGTGCCAGTAGTCCGCTCCAGGGGGCGCCGCCTGATGGCTACACCTTC. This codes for CASSPLQGAPPDGYTF.

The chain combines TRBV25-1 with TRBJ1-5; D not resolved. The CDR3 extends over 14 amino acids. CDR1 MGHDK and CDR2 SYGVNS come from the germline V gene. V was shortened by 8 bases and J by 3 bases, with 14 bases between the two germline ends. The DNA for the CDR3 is TGTGCCAGCCAAATGGACGGTCTCAATCAGCCCCAGCATTTT. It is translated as CASQMDGLNQPQHF.

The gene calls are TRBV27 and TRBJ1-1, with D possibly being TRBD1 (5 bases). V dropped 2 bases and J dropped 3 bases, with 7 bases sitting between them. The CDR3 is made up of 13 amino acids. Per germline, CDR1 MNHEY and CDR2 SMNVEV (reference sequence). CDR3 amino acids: CASSLKGYTEAFF. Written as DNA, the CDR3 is TGTGCCAGCAGTTTAAAGGGGTACACTGAAGCTTTCTTT.

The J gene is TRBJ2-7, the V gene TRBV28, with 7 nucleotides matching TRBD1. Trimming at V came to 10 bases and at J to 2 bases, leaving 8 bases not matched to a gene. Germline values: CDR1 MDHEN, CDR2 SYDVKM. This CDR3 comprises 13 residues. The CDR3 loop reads CATFDRDPYEQYF. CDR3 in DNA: TGTGCCACCTTCGACAGGGACCCCTACGAGCAGTACTTC.

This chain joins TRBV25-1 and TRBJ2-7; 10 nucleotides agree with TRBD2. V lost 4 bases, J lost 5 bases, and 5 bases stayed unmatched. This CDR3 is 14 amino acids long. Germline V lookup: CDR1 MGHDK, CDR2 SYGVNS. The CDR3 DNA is TGTGCCAGCAGTGTAGCGGGAGGAACTAACGAGCAGTACTTC. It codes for CASSVAGGTNEQYF.

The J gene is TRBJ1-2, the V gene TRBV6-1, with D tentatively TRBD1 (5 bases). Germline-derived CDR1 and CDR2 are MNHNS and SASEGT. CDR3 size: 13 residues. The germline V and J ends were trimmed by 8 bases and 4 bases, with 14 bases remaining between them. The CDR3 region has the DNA TGTGCCAGCGGGGGAGTCTCTATCTATGGCTACACCTTC. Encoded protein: CASGGVSIYGYTF.

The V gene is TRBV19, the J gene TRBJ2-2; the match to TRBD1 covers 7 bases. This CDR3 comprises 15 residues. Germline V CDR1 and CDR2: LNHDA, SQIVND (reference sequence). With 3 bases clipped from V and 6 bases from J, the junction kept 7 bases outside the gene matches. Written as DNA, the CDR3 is TGTGCCAGTAGTATCGGGACAGTCGGCGCCGGGGAGCTGTTTTTT. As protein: CASSIGTVGAGELFF.

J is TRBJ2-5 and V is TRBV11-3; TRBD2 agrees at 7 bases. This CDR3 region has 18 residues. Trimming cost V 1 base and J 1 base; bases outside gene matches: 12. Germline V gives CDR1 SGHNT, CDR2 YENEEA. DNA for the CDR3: TGTGCCAGCAGCTTAGGGCAGCGGGGCGGGACCCTCCAAGAGACCCAGTACTTC. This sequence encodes CASSLGQRGGTLQETQYF.

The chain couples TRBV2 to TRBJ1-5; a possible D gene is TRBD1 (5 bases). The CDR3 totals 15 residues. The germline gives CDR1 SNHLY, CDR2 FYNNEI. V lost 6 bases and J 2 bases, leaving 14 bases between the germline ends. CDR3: CASRKQAGGNQPQHF. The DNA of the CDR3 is TGTGCCAGCAGGAAACAGGCGGGGGGCAATCAGCCCCAGCATTTT.

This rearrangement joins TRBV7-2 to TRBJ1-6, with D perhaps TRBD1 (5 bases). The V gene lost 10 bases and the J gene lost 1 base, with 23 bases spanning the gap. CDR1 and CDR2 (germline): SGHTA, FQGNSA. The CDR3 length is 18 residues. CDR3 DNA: TGTGCCACCGTGCTCTGTGTAGGGGTGAGGTCCTATAATTCACCCCTCCACTTT. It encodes CATVLCVGVRSYNSPLHF.

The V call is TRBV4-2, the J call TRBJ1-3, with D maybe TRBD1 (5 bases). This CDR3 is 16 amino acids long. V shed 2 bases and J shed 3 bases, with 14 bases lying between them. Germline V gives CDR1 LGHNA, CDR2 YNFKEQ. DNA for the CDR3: TGTGCCAGCAGCCAATCCTCAAGGGGTGATGGAAACACCATATATTTT. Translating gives CASSQSSRGDGNTIYF.

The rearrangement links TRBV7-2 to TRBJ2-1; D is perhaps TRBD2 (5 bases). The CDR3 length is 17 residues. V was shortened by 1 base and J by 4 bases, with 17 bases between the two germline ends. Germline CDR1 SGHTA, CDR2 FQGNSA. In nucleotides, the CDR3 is TGTGCCAGCAGCTTAGTAGGACTCTCCTTAGGTTACAATGAGCAGTTCTTC. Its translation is CASSLVGLSLGYNEQFF.

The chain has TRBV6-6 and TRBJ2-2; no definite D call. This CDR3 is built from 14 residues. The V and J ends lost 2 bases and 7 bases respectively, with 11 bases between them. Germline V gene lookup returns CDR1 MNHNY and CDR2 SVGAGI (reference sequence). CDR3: CASSYPGLGGELFF. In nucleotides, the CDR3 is TGTGCCAGCAGTTACCCGGGTTTGGGCGGGGAGCTGTTTTTT.

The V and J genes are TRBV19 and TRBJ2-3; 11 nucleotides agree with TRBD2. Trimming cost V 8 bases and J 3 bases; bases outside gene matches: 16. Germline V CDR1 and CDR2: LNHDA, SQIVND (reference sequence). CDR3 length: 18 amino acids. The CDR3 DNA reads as TGTGCCAGTGAACTAGCGGGAGACGGAATGCCGTGGACAGATACGCAGTATTTT. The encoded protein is CASELAGDGMPWTDTQYF. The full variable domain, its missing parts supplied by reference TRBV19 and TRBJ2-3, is DGGITQSPKYLFRKEGQNVTLSCEQNLNHDAMYWYRQDPGQGLRLIYYSQIVNDFQKGDIAEGYSVSREKKESFPLTVTSAQKNPTAFYLCASELAGDGMPWTDTQYFGPGTRLTVL.

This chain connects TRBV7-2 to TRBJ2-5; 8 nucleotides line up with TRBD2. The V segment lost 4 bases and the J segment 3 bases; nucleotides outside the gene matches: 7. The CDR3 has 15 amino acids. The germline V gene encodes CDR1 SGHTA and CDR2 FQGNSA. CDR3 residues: CASSYMTAGEETQYF. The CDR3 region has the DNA TGTGCCAGCAGCTACATGACAGCGGGAGAAGAGACCCAGTACTTC.